This section outlines one TCR beta chain sequence together with its context. One end of the junction is discordant with germline, which a read error may explain. The sample originates from a study of control samples from healthy donors and cancer patients. Some clones are missing from TCRdb's copy, which holds only in-frame ones; the method was immunoSEQ multiplex PCR. Of 6,000 to 7,000 clones in the sample, approximately 83% were seen once. Looked up from germline, CDR1 is SGHRS and CDR2 is YFSETQ. This CDR3 contains 15 residues. Material: formalin-fixed, paraffin-embedded tissue. The receptor was isolated from a male donor with melanoma. This sequence joins TRBV5-1 and TRBJ2-1; 9 bases are shared with TRBD2. The CDR3 spells CASSPTGGGAVEQFF. The CDR3 DNA reads TGCGCCAGCAGCCCTACTGGCGGGGGGGCTGTTGAGCAATTCTTC.